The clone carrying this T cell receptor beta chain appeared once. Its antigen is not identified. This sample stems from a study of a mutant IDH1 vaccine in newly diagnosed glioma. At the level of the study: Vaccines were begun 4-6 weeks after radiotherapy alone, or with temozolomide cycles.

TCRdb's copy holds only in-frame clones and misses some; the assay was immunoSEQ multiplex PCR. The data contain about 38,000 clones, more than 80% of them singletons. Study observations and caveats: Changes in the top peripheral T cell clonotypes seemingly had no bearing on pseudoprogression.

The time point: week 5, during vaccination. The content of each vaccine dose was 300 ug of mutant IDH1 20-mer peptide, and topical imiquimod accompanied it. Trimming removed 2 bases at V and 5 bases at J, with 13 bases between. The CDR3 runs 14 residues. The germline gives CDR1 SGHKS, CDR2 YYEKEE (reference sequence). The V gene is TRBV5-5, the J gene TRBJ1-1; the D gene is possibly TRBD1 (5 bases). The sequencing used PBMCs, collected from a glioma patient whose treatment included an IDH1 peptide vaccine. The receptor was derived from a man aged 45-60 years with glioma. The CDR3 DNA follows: TGTGCCAGCAGCTTCGGGACGGGAGGGACTGAAGCTTTCTTT. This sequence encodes CASSFGTGGTEAFF.